A single sample gave rise to the 30 T cell receptor beta chains below, sequenced in a study of cytomegalovirus exposure and HLA in healthy donors. Primers: 60 Vbeta forward and 13 Jbeta reverse. The data were produced by immunoSEQ multiplex PCR, yet TCRdb's version contains in-frame clones alone and is incomplete. The sample has over 100,000 clones; 80% to 90% are singletons. The specimen sequenced was PBMCs. The source of these receptors is a woman aged 18 to 35 in good health and CMV-seropositive.

J is TRBJ1-2 and V is TRBV6-6; 10 bases map to TRBD1. Trimming at V came to 5 bases and at J to 4 bases, leaving 10 bases not matched to a gene. The length of the CDR3 is 16 residues. Per germline, CDR1 MNHNY and CDR2 SVGAGI (reference sequence). CDR3 sequence reads: CASSGGGTGDVYGYTF. CDR3 DNA: TGTGCCAGCAGTGGGGGCGGGACAGGGGATGTCTATGGCTACACCTTC.

This clone was observed a few times. The chain recombines TRBV11-2 with TRBJ1-4; D ambiguous. Germline V lookup: CDR1 SGHAT, CDR2 FQNNGV. V was shortened by 5 bases and J by 0 bases, with 16 bases between the two germline ends. CDR3 size: 17 residues. In DNA, the CDR3 is TGTGCCAGCAGCCCCCGAACCTTTACTCCAACTAATGAAAAACTGTTTTTT. It codes for CASSPRTFTPTNEKLFF. Full variable domain (rest looked up from reference TRBV11-2 and TRBJ1-4): EAGVAQSPRYKIIEKRQSVAFWCNPISGHATLYWYQQILGQGPKLLIQFQNNGVVDDSQLPKDRFSAERLKGVDSTLKIQPAKLEDSAVYLCASSPRTFTPTNEKLFFGSGTQLSVL.

This clone was seen a single time. J is TRBJ2-4 and V is TRBV5-1; 11 positions match TRBD1. V gave up 4 bases and J gave up 8 bases; unmatched junction bases: 2. Germline CDR1 reads SGHRS; CDR2 reads YFSETQ. The CDR3 runs to 13 residues. The CDR3 DNA follows: TGCGCCAGCAGCCTGGGACAGGGGGACATTCAGTACTTC. Amino acid sequence: CASSLGQGDIQYF.

The V and J genes are TRBV19 and TRBJ1-2, with a tentative D call TRBD1 (6 bases). Trimming shortened V by 5 bases and J by 1 base, and 11 bases separated the two germline ends. This CDR3 is 14 amino acids long. CDR1 is LNHDA, CDR2 SQIVND, per germline (reference sequence). The CDR3 loop reads CASSPRTDNYGYTF. DNA for the CDR3: TGTGCCAGTAGTCCCCGGACAGATAACTATGGCTACACCTTC. The full variable domain, rest sourced from reference TRBV19 and TRBJ1-2, is DGGITQSPKYLFRKEGQNVTLSCEQNLNHDAMYWYRQDPGQGLRLIYYSQIVNDFQKGDIAEGYSVSREKKESFPLTVTSAQKNPTAFYLCASSPRTDNYGYTFGSGTRLTVV.

V usage is TRBV5-1 and J usage is TRBJ1-5, with 9 bases fitting TRBD1. V shed 4 bases, J shed 7 bases, and the junction held 6 bases outside the gene matches. Germline V gene sequence: CDR1 SGHRS, CDR2 YFSETQ. The CDR3 is 14 residues long. CDR3 in amino acids: CASSQDRGGQPQHF. DNA of the CDR3: TGCGCCAGCAGCCAGGACAGGGGCGGCCAGCCCCAGCATTTT.

This rearrangement joins TRBV19 to TRBJ1-1; D remains ambiguous. Looked up from germline, CDR1 is LNHDA and CDR2 is SQIVND (reference sequence). This CDR3 region has 13 residues. The V end lost 5 bases, the J end lost 2 bases, and 9 bases lay between the germline ends. The CDR3 sequence is CASSQASNTEAFF. In DNA form, the CDR3 reads TGTGCCAGTAGTCAGGCTTCAAACACTGAAGCTTTCTTT.

V gene TRBV16 combines with J gene TRBJ1-5; possibly TRBD1 for D (5 bases). Deletions cut 0 bases from V and 4 bases from J, with 13 bases between. Germline-derived CDR1 and CDR2 are KGHSY and FQNENV. The CDR3 sequence is 16 residues long. CDR3 in amino acids: CASSQSGGGGNQPQHF. CDR3 nucleotides: TGTGCCAGCAGCCAATCCGGGGGGGGAGGGAATCAGCCCCAGCATTTT.

The chain is built from TRBV11-2 and TRBJ2-1, with TRBD2 identical over 8 bases. Germline values: CDR1 SGHAT, CDR2 FQNNGV. The length of the CDR3 is 16 residues. J gave up 4 bases and V 1 base, and 6 bases lay outside the gene matches. The DNA for the CDR3 is TGTGCCAGCAGCTTAGTTTCGGGGGGGGTTTACAATGAGCAGTTCTTC. Its protein product is CASSLVSGGVYNEQFF.

This rearrangement joins TRBV5-4 to TRBJ2-7, with TRBD2 as a possible D gene (7 bases). V was trimmed by 4 bases and J by 9 bases, leaving 20 bases between them. The germline V gene has CDR1 SGHNT and CDR2 YYREEE (reference sequence). This CDR3 is 14 amino acids long. The CDR3 DNA reads as TGTGCCAGCAGCCCGGGGGGACAAAGGGGCGCGCAGTACTTC. It codes for CASSPGGQRGAQYF.

The chain links TRBV9 to TRBJ2-3, with TRBD2 matching 10 bases. Germline assignment: CDR1 SGDLS and CDR2 YYNGEE. The CDR3 consists of 14 residues. Losses at the gene ends were 4 bases for V and 4 bases for J; bases not matched to a gene: 3. CDR3 nucleotide sequence: TGTGCCAGCAGCTTAGCGGGGGGCGCAGATACGCAGTATTTT. Encoded protein: CASSLAGGADTQYF.

J is TRBJ2-7 and V is TRBV7-3; 10 bases match TRBD2. This CDR3 region has 13 residues. The V gene's germline CDR1 is SGHTA and CDR2 FQGTGA. Trimming removed 5 bases from V and 3 bases from J; junction bases left unmatched: 1. CDR3 region: CASSPSGGYEQYF. CDR3 in DNA: TGTGCCAGCAGCCCTAGCGGGGGCTACGAGCAGTACTTC. Full variable domain (rest looked up from reference TRBV7-3 and TRBJ2-7): GAGVSQTPSNKVTEKGKYVELRCDPISGHTALYWYRQSLGQGPEFLIYFQGTGAADDSGLPNDRFFAVRPEGSVSTLKIQRTERGDSAVYLCASSPSGGYEQYFGPGTRLTVT.

As DNA, the CDR3 is TGTGCCAGCAGTTACACCTGGACAGGGAGGGACGAGCAGTACTTC. Its protein product is CASSYTWTGRDEQYF. The genes are TRBV6-5 and TRBJ2-7; tentatively, D is TRBD1 (8 bases). CDR3 size: 15 residues. V lost 2 bases to trimming and J lost 5 bases, with 16 bases between them. Germline V gene data show CDR1 as MNHEY and CDR2 as SVGAGI.

The CDR3 DNA follows: TGCGCCAGCAGCTCCCTGAACAATATGAACACTGAAGCTTTCTTT. Translated: CASSSLNNMNTEAFF. The V call is TRBV5-1, the J call TRBJ1-1; the D is unclear. With 3 bases removed from V and 0 bases from J, the gap between germline ends came to 12 bases. This CDR3 is 15 amino acids long. Per the germline V gene, CDR1 is SGHRS and CDR2 is YFSETQ.

V is TRBV28 and J is TRBJ2-5; TRBD2 matches at 9 bases. This CDR3 is built from 15 residues. V shed 7 bases and J 4 bases; nucleotides not matched to a gene: 10. Germline-derived CDR1 and CDR2 are MDHEN and SYDVKM. The CDR3 coding sequence is TGTGCCAGCAACGAGGGCGGGGGGGCGTCAGAGACCCAGTACTTC. This codes for CASNEGGGASETQYF.

The chain links TRBV6-5 to TRBJ1-5; a possible D gene is TRBD1 (5 bases). V was trimmed by 6 bases and J by 1 base, leaving 10 bases between them. The germline V gene encodes CDR1 MNHEY and CDR2 SVGAGI. There are 14 residues in the CDR3. Here the CDR3 reads CASRSGGSNQPQHF. The CDR3 region has the DNA TGTGCCAGCAGGAGTGGGGGGAGCAATCAGCCCCAGCATTTT.

This chain uses TRBV9 with TRBJ1-6; D is uncertain. CDR1 SGDLS and CDR2 YYNGEE come from the germline V gene. This CDR3 is 13 amino acids long. Trimming shortened V by 3 bases and J by 8 bases, and 9 bases separated the two germline ends. The CDR3 is CASSASDDSPLHF. The CDR3 coding sequence is TGTGCCAGCAGCGCCTCAGATGATTCACCCCTCCACTTT.

The V call is TRBV4-1, the J call TRBJ1-6; unclear D gene. The CDR3 is made up of 17 amino acids. Germline V lookup: CDR1 MGHRA, CDR2 YSYEKL. Trimming took 1 base from V and 5 from J, leaving 15 bases between them. CDR3 in DNA: TGCGCCAGCAGCCAAGTGGTGGCGGGGATTAATAATTCACCCCTCCACTTT. Protein sequence: CASSQVVAGINNSPLHF.

The chain has TRBV12-5 and TRBJ1-6; 9 bases align to TRBD1. This CDR3 has 16 residues. The trim removed 5 bases at V and 4 bases at J, leaving 6 bases unmatched. Germline CDR1 is LGHNT and CDR2 is FRNRAP. CDR3 nucleotide sequence: TGTGCTAGTGGTACCGGGACAGGGATTTATAATTCACCCCTCCACTTT. It translates to CASGTGTGIYNSPLHF.

This chain connects TRBV2 to TRBJ2-5; D call uncertain. The J call is uncertain, as TRBJ2-7 better fits the DNA end. The CDR3 has 11 amino acids. Per the germline V gene, CDR1 is SNHLY and CDR2 is FYNNEI. Here the CDR3 reads CASTLSYEQYF. DNA for the CDR3: TGTGCCAGCACCCTCTCCTACGAGCAGTACTTC.

The rearrangement uses TRBV6-5 and TRBJ2-7, with a weak D call TRBD1 (6 bases). V was trimmed by 10 bases and J by 1 base, leaving 20 bases between them. CDR3 length: 15 amino acids. Germline CDR1 reads MNHEY; CDR2 reads SVGAGI. The CDR3 coding sequence is TGTGCCACCCAGGGGCTCTGGGGCTCGTCCTACGAGCAGTACTTC. It yields the protein CATQGLWGSSYEQYF.

CDR3 coding DNA: TGTGCCAGCAGCTTAAAATCGGTGACAGATACGCAGTATTTT. Residues: CASSLKSVTDTQYF. This chain connects TRBV13 to TRBJ2-3; D gene unclear. The germline V gene encodes CDR1 PRHDT and CDR2 FYEKMQ (reference sequence). The CDR3 contains 14 residues. Trimming left V 2 bases short and J 3 bases short, with 9 bases between.

The chain carries TRBV10-1 and TRBJ2-3; D may be TRBD1 (6 bases). Germline V lookup: CDR1 WNHNN, CDR2 SYGVQD (reference sequence). The CDR3 contains 16 residues. The ends were cut back, 3 bases at V and 4 bases at J, with 17 bases in the middle. DNA for the CDR3: TGCGCCAGCAGTGACCAAGCAACAGGGTATGCAGATACGCAGTATTTT. Protein product: CASSDQATGYADTQYF.

V is TRBV9 and J is TRBJ1-4; D is perhaps TRBD1 (6 bases). The CDR3 extends over 13 amino acids. CDR1 is SGDLS and CDR2 is YYNGEE in the germline V gene. Trimming took 2 bases from V and 8 from J, leaving 10 bases between them. Written as DNA, the CDR3 is TGTGCCAGCAGCGTGGGGGCGACGGAAAAACTGTTTTTT. The encoded protein is CASSVGATEKLFF.

The V gene is TRBV9, the J gene TRBJ2-3; a weak D match, TRBD1 (5 bases). Germline V CDR1 and CDR2: SGDLS, YYNGEE. CDR3 size: 16 residues. The V end was cut by 0 bases, the J end by 0 bases, with 11 bases between. The CDR3 here is CASSVEGARSTDTQYF. Written as DNA, the CDR3 is TGTGCCAGCAGCGTAGAAGGGGCGAGAAGCACAGATACGCAGTATTTT.

V is TRBV7-8 and J is TRBJ1-4; 7 positions match TRBD1. Germline assignment: CDR1 SGHVS and CDR2 FQNEAQ. This CDR3 has 18 residues. V lost 1 base and J lost 4; bases outside the gene matches: 12. The DNA for the CDR3 is TGTGCCAGCAGCTTAGGAATCTACAGGGGCATGGGTAATGAAAAACTGTTTTTT. Translation gives CASSLGIYRGMGNEKLFF.

The sample holds one count of this clone. The CDR3 reads CASSQVGGGTYNSPLHF. In nucleotides, the CDR3 is TGCGCCAGCAGCCAAGTTGGGGGCGGAACCTATAATTCACCCCTCCACTTT. The chain links TRBV4-1 to TRBJ1-6; TRBD1 is a possible D gene (6 bases). Germline V lookup: CDR1 MGHRA, CDR2 YSYEKL. V was trimmed by 1 base and J by 2 bases, leaving 12 bases between them. The CDR3 sequence is 17 residues long.

The rearrangement uses TRBV11-1 and TRBJ2-3, with D possibly TRBD2 on 7 matching bases. This CDR3 is 18 amino acids long. Germline V CDR1 and CDR2: SGHAT, FQDESV (reference sequence). Trimming stripped 0 bases from V and 5 bases from J, with 21 bases between. CDR3 amino acids: CASSLAPFGGGEVDTQYF. The CDR3 DNA sequence: TGTGCCAGCAGCTTAGCCCCTTTTGGCGGGGGCGAAGTAGATACGCAGTATTTT.

This rearrangement joins TRBV7-9 to TRBJ2-2; TRBD2 matches 13 bases. Germline loops: CDR1 SEHNR, CDR2 FQNEAQ (reference sequence). CDR3 length: 15 amino acids. V gave up 7 bases and J gave up 6 bases; unmatched junction bases: 5. The CDR3 here is CASMGTSGAAGELFF. As DNA, the CDR3 is TGTGCCAGCATGGGGACTAGCGGGGCAGCCGGGGAGCTGTTTTTT.

This clone was detected only a few times. This sequence joins TRBV5-1 and TRBJ2-1; D perhaps matches TRBD2 (5 bases). The germline V gene has CDR1 SGHRS and CDR2 YFSETQ. V was pared by 0 bases and J by 4 bases, with 8 bases between. The length of the CDR3 is 14 residues. The DNA for the CDR3 is TGCGCCAGCAGCTTGGCGGGGAATTACAATGAGCAGTTCTTC. As protein: CASSLAGNYNEQFF.

The chain combines TRBV5-1 with TRBJ2-5; 7 positions agree with TRBD2. V shed 2 bases, J shed 3 bases, and the junction held 7 bases outside the gene matches. This CDR3 has 15 amino acids. In germline, CDR1 is SGHRS, CDR2 YFSETQ. CDR3 coding DNA: TGCGCCAGCAGCTTCCTCGGACTAGAGGAAGAGACCCAGTACTTC. It is translated as CASSFLGLEEETQYF. Together with reference TRBV5-1 and TRBJ2-5, the CDR3 gives the full variable domain: KAGVTQTPRYLIKTRGQQVTLSCSPISGHRSVSWYQQTPGQGLQFLFEYFSETQRNKGNFPGRFSGRQFSNSRSEMNVSTLELGDSALYLCASSFLGLEEETQYFGPGTRLLVL.